The rows below give T cell receptor beta chains drawn from one sample of a study of T cell responses to AZD1222 COVID-19 vaccine. Produced via immunoSEQ multiplex PCR; TCRdb's table is partial and in-frame only. The table records approximately 200,000 clones, almost 95% of them present only once. Sequences were derived from peripheral blood, sampled on day 0 of AZD1222 vaccination. The origin of the receptors is an adult in good health. Each CDR3 is given with its conserved first and last residue. Fields, in order: D gene, clone size, V gene, J gene, CDR3 DNA, CDR3 protein. D genes are given only for firm matches. Size is stated for part of the rows, as once, few or many counts, or as a class when the clone is expanded.

D gene: NA; clone size: once; V gene: TRBV19; J gene: TRBJ1-1; CDR3 DNA: TGTGCCAGTAACCCGGGACACCGAGCTCAAGCTTTCTTT; CDR3 protein: CASNPGHRAQAFF
D gene: NA; clone size: NA; V gene: TRBV10-1; J gene: TRBJ1-1; CDR3 DNA: TGCGCCAGCAGTGAGTACGCAGGGGAAAACACTGAAGCTTTCTTT; CDR3 protein: CASSEYAGENTEAFF
D gene: NA; clone size: NA; V gene: TRBV15; J gene: TRBJ2-7; CDR3 DNA: TGTGCCACCAGCAGAGAGACAGGAAGGGGGTACGAGCAGTACTTC; CDR3 protein: CATSRETGRGYEQYF
D gene: NA; clone size: NA; V gene: TRBV18; J gene: TRBJ1-1; CDR3 DNA: TGTGCCAGCTCACCGGGTACACGGGGAGGCACTGAAGCTTTCTTT; CDR3 protein: CASSPGTRGGTEAFF
D gene: TRBD1; clone size: NA; V gene: TRBV28; J gene: TRBJ2-7; CDR3 DNA: TGTGCCAGCAGCCAGCCCGCCGGGACAGGGGGTTATGAGCAGTACTTC; CDR3 protein: CASSQPAGTGGYEQYF
D gene: NA; clone size: NA; V gene: TRBV5-1; J gene: TRBJ2-5; CDR3 DNA: TGCGCCAGCAGCGTTGAGGAGACCCAGTACTTC; CDR3 protein: CASSVEETQYF
D gene: NA; clone size: once; V gene: TRBV29-1; J gene: TRBJ1-4; CDR3 DNA: TGCAGCGTTGAAGATGGAAGGGTTGAAAAACTGTTTTTT; CDR3 protein: CSVEDGRVEKLFF
D gene: TRBD2; clone size: NA; V gene: TRBV7-9; J gene: TRBJ2-7; CDR3 DNA: TGTGCCAGCAGCTTAGGGGGGGTCGGTCTAGCGGGATCCGAGCAGTACTTC; CDR3 protein: CASSLGGVGLAGSEQYF
D gene: NA; clone size: NA; V gene: TRBV27; J gene: TRBJ2-7; CDR3 DNA: TGTGCCAGCAGTTTATCTTTCGGGAGCAAGTCCTACGAGCAGTACTTC; CDR3 protein: CASSLSFGSKSYEQYF
D gene: NA; clone size: NA; V gene: TRBV29-1; J gene: TRBJ1-3; CDR3 DNA: TGCAGCGTTGCCGACAGGTTCTATGGAAACACCATATATTTT; CDR3 protein: CSVADRFYGNTIYF
D gene: NA; clone size: NA; V gene: TRBV24-1; J gene: TRBJ1-4; CDR3 DNA: TGTGCCACCGAGGACAGAGGGAGGCTGTTTTTT; CDR3 protein: CATEDRGRLFF
D gene: NA; clone size: NA; V gene: TRBV18; J gene: TRBJ1-2; CDR3 DNA: TGTGCCAGCTCACCACCGCAGCGGAGTCACAGGCTAGGCTACACCTTC; CDR3 protein: CASSPPQRSHRLGYTF
D gene: NA; clone size: NA; V gene: TRBV18; J gene: TRBJ1-4; CDR3 DNA: TGTGCCAGCTCACCTTCACGGCGGCATGAAAAACTGTTTTTT; CDR3 protein: CASSPSRRHEKLFF
D gene: NA; clone size: NA; V gene: TRBV29-1; J gene: TRBJ2-5; CDR3 DNA: TGCAGCGTCTTAGGGAGGTGGCAGAAAGGATTGGAGACCCAGTACTTC; CDR3 protein: CSVLGRWQKGLETQYF
D gene: NA; clone size: once; V gene: TRBV2; J gene: TRBJ1-3; CDR3 DNA: TGTGCCAGCAGTGAAGGTTTTGGGGGCACCATATATTTT; CDR3 protein: CASSEGFGGTIYF
D gene: TRBD2; clone size: NA; V gene: TRBV4-2; J gene: TRBJ2-1; CDR3 DNA: TGTGCCAGCAGCCAAAGACTAGCGGGGTACAATGAGCAGTTCTTC; CDR3 protein: CASSQRLAGYNEQFF
D gene: NA; clone size: NA; V gene: TRBV5-5; J gene: TRBJ1-5; CDR3 DNA: TGTGCCAGCAGCCATAAGGAGGCGAATCAGCCCCAGCATTTT; CDR3 protein: CASSHKEANQPQHF
D gene: NA; clone size: NA; V gene: TRBV15; J gene: TRBJ2-3; CDR3 DNA: TGTGCCACCAGCAGAGATGGCGGGAACAGTAGAGATACGCAGTATTTT; CDR3 protein: CATSRDGGNSRDTQYF
D gene: NA; clone size: NA; V gene: TRBV12-3/TRBV12-4; J gene: TRBJ2-7; CDR3 DNA: TGTGCCAGCTCTACAGGGCTGATTTACGAGCAGTACTTC; CDR3 protein: CASSTGLIYEQYF
D gene: NA; clone size: NA; V gene: TRBV6-2/TRBV6-3; J gene: TRBJ2-2; CDR3 DNA: TGTGCCAGCAGCCCTTCCGGGGAGCTGTTTTTT; CDR3 protein: CASSPSGELFF
D gene: TRBD2; clone size: NA; V gene: TRBV7-9; J gene: TRBJ2-7; CDR3 DNA: TGTGCCAGCAGCTCCCCACCGACTAGCGGGGCCTACGAGCAGTACTTC; CDR3 protein: CASSSPPTSGAYEQYF
D gene: NA; clone size: NA; V gene: TRBV7-2; J gene: TRBJ2-7; CDR3 DNA: TGTGCCAGCAGCTTCCGGGACCAAATGAGGCTAGGGGACGAGCAGTACTTC; CDR3 protein: CASSFRDQMRLGDEQYF
D gene: NA; clone size: NA; V gene: TRBV6-2/TRBV6-3; J gene: TRBJ2-3; CDR3 DNA: TGTGCCAGCAGTTACTCAGGGAGCCCGTTTCGCACAGATACGCAGTATTTT; CDR3 protein: CASSYSGSPFRTDTQYF
D gene: TRBD1; clone size: NA; V gene: TRBV7-9; J gene: TRBJ1-1; CDR3 DNA: TGTGCCAGCAGCTTGAGGGGGCTAGTGAACACTGAAGCTTTCTTT; CDR3 protein: CASSLRGLVNTEAFF
D gene: NA; clone size: NA; V gene: TRBV5-6; J gene: TRBJ1-4; CDR3 DNA: TGTGCCAGCAGCCCCCGGGTACGAAATGAAAAACTGTTTTTT; CDR3 protein: CASSPRVRNEKLFF
D gene: TRBD1; clone size: NA; V gene: TRBV3-1/TRBV3-2; J gene: TRBJ2-4; CDR3 DNA: TGTGCCAGCAGCCAAGGGACAGGGGCTTCTACTGGCATTCAGTACTTC; CDR3 protein: CASSQGTGASTGIQYF
D gene: TRBD1; clone size: NA; V gene: TRBV11-3; J gene: TRBJ2-2; CDR3 DNA: TGTGCCAGCAGCCGAACGGGGACAGCCGGGGAGCTGTTTTTT; CDR3 protein: CASSRTGTAGELFF
D gene: NA; clone size: once; V gene: TRBV25-1; J gene: TRBJ1-2; CDR3 DNA: TGTGCCAGCAGTGAAACCCCCGGGGGCGCGATAGCAGGCTACACCTTC; CDR3 protein: CASSETPGGAIAGYTF
D gene: TRBD1; clone size: NA; V gene: TRBV6-2/TRBV6-3; J gene: TRBJ2-1; CDR3 DNA: TGTGCCAGCAGTGCCGGGACAGGACAGTACAATGAGCAGTTCTTC; CDR3 protein: CASSAGTGQYNEQFF
D gene: NA; clone size: NA; V gene: TRBV14; J gene: TRBJ1-6; CDR3 DNA: TGTGCCAGCCGAACCTCTATTAGGGGTTCACCCCTCCACTTT; CDR3 protein: CASRTSIRGSPLHF
D gene: NA; clone size: NA; V gene: TRBV19; J gene: TRBJ2-3; CDR3 DNA: TGTGCCAGTACAGTTAGAGCCACAGATACGCAGTATTTT; CDR3 protein: CASTVRATDTQYF
D gene: TRBD1; clone size: NA; V gene: TRBV14; J gene: TRBJ2-7; CDR3 DNA: TGTGCCAGCAGCAAAAGTCCCGGGACAGGGTCCGAGCAGTACTTC; CDR3 protein: CASSKSPGTGSEQYF
D gene: NA; clone size: NA; V gene: TRBV6-2/TRBV6-3; J gene: TRBJ2-2; CDR3 DNA: TGTGCCAGCAGTTACGTCGGTGGTCCCGGGGAGCTGTTTTTT; CDR3 protein: CASSYVGGPGELFF
D gene: NA; clone size: NA; V gene: TRBV24-1; J gene: TRBJ2-5; CDR3 DNA: TGTGCCACCAGTGACCCCCGTCCGACAAACCAAGAGACCCAGTACTTC; CDR3 protein: CATSDPRPTNQETQYF
D gene: TRBD2; clone size: NA; V gene: TRBV7-8; J gene: TRBJ2-7; CDR3 DNA: TGTGCCAGCAGCCCCTGGACTAGCGGGAGGGCCGGGTCCGAGCAGTACTTC; CDR3 protein: CASSPWTSGRAGSEQYF
D gene: NA; clone size: NA; V gene: TRBV18; J gene: TRBJ1-5; CDR3 DNA: TGTGCCAGCTCGCCACTGCCTGGCACTAGCCAGCCCCAGCATTTT; CDR3 protein: CASSPLPGTSQPQHF
D gene: NA; clone size: once; V gene: TRBV19; J gene: TRBJ1-5; CDR3 DNA: TGTGCCAGCCGGAACGTCCCTGAGGGGCCCCAGCATTTT; CDR3 protein: CASRNVPEGPQHF
D gene: NA; clone size: NA; V gene: TRBV18; J gene: TRBJ1-3; CDR3 DNA: TGTGCCAGCTCACCGGAGGGTATCTCTGGAAACACCATATATTTT; CDR3 protein: CASSPEGISGNTIYF
D gene: TRBD1; clone size: NA; V gene: TRBV4-1; J gene: TRBJ2-5; CDR3 DNA: TGCGCCAGCAGCCAAGATTCGACAGGGCGCGAGACCCAGTACTTC; CDR3 protein: CASSQDSTGRETQYF
D gene: NA; clone size: once; V gene: TRBV29-1; J gene: TRBJ2-7; CDR3 DNA: TGCAGCGTTGTTAGGGGGGGCGGCGAGCAGTACTTC; CDR3 protein: CSVVRGGGEQYF
D gene: NA; clone size: NA; V gene: TRBV3-1/TRBV3-2; J gene: TRBJ2-1; CDR3 DNA: TGTGCCAGCAGCCAAGATCCGGTAGGAAGCAATGAGCAGTTCTTC; CDR3 protein: CASSQDPVGSNEQFF
D gene: TRBD2; clone size: NA; V gene: TRBV7-9; J gene: TRBJ2-5; CDR3 DNA: TGTGCCAGCAGCCCCAGGACTAGCGGGAGTTTCGGGACCCAGTACTTC; CDR3 protein: CASSPRTSGSFGTQYF